These 2 T cell receptor beta chains originate from one sample sequenced in a study of OX40 agonist ivuxolimab in advanced cancers. The library was prepared using the immunoSEQ multiplex PCR assay. TCRdb retrieved this table from immuneACCESS and kept in-frame rearrangements only. Not all clones are present; in checked studies, unresolved V genes account for under half, and no reason is known for the remainder. This sample is represented by approximately 67,000 clones; more than 85% of them were singletons. Of the sample, 2% to 2.5% falls within the top ten clones. Sequenced here: CD4+ or CD8+ T cells sorted from blood, sampled in a trial of the OX40 agonist ivuxolimab. These receptors all come from an adult with an advanced solid tumor such as melanoma, head and neck, liver or kidney cancer.

The chain uses TRBV6-5 and TRBJ2-2, with D maybe TRBD1 (6 bases). CDR3 size: 15 residues. V was cut by 0 bases and J by 7 bases, with 12 bases left in between. CDR1 is MNHEY and CDR2 is SVGAGI in the germline V gene. In DNA form, the CDR3 reads TGTGCCAGCAGTTACTCGGCAGGGGCCATCGGGGAGCTGTTTTTT. Encoded protein: CASSYSAGAIGELFF.

The CDR3 nucleotides read TGTGCCAGCAGCTTAGATCGCGACAGGCAGCAGTTCTTC. Protein: CASSLDRDRQQFF. The genes are TRBV11-3 and TRBJ2-1, with D perhaps TRBD1 (6 bases). CDR3 length: 13 amino acids. Germline V gene sequence: CDR1 SGHNT, CDR2 YENEEA. Between the trimmed V and J ends, which lost 0 bases and 11 bases, there was a span of 11 bases.